This T cell receptor beta chain was recovered during a study of CD8+CD57+ T cells in acquired aplastic anemia. The wider study: Sorted CD4+ and CD8+ cells yielded roughly 3.2 ug of DNA on average. Researchers reported that healthy donors averaged about 10 million reads for CD4+ cells. General observations from the study: Statistical testing detected no significant gap in CD8+ Simpson's diversity between patients and controls. Around 30 was the count of CD8+ CDR3 sequences that patients shared with controls.

Genomic DNA acted as the template from which TCR beta VDJ combination and CDR3 sequence profiling were carried out. TCRdb redid the calling of the reads with MiXCR, one entry per CDR3 protein. Counted here are about 220,000 distinct CDR3 sequences, 34% occurring once; the ten biggest clones make up 1% to 1.3%. V trimming: 5 bases; J trimming: 2 bases; junction bases outside the gene matches: 6. The germline CDR1 and CDR2 sequences are DFQATT and SNEGSKA (reference sequence). The CDR3 extends over 13 amino acids. Note on this clonotype: The antigen is not known. This could be a read error, since a much larger clone is one nucleotide away. In this CDR3 the conserved last residue, phenylalanine or tryptophan, is missing, so a read error is likely.

The source of this sequence is a human donor in good health, serving as a control. The gene calls are TRBV20-1 and TRBJ2-7; 7 bases agree with TRBD2. Sequencing was carried out using sorted CD4+, CD8+, or CD8+CD57+ T cells (not recorded which) from PBMCs. CDR3 DNA sequence: TGCAGTGCTTACTCGGGGAGGGCCTACGAGCAGTACCTC. It translates to CSAYSGRAYEQYL.